One and the same sample provided the 2 T cell receptor beta chains below, sequenced in a study of T cell responses to AZD1222 COVID-19 vaccine. The repertoire was sequenced with immunoSEQ multiplex PCR; TCRdb's copy has only in-frame clones and lacks some. The repertoire has about 170,000 clones, approximately 92% of them found once; the top ten carry about 2.5%. The source was peripheral blood, collected on day 0 of AZD1222 vaccination. These TCRs come from an adult in good health.

The rearrangement joins TRBV2 to TRBJ1-6; TRBD1 matches 7 bases. The germline gives CDR1 SNHLY, CDR2 FYNNEI. J was trimmed by 7 bases and V by 6 bases; bases with no gene match: 9. This CDR3 contains 15 residues. The DNA of the CDR3 is TGTGCCAGCAGGATGAGGGGACAGCGGAATTCACCCCTCCACTTT. Translation: CASRMRGQRNSPLHF.

This chain joins TRBV6-1 and TRBJ2-1; 8 nucleotides align to TRBD2. This CDR3 is built from 16 residues. Germline trimming cut 3 bases from V and 5 bases from J; bases unmatched to any gene: 9. Germline V CDR1 and CDR2: MNHNS, SASEGT. The CDR3 region has the DNA TGTGCCAGCAGTGACGCCCGGGGGGGCCTAAACAATGAGCAGTTCTTC. This codes for CASSDARGGLNNEQFF.